The sequence of this TCR beta chain was determined in a study of blood T cell repertoires in COVID-19 (dated by TCRdb to 2020 to 2021). For the study in its entirety: Samples covering the acute and convalescent phases of COVID-19 were provided by collaborators in the United States, Italy and Spain. The material from the prospective study consisted of cDNA or gDNA derived from T cells, B-cell-depleted T cells, or PBMCs. The dataset comprised deeply sampled blood TCRbeta repertoires from subjects exposed to, actively infected with, or recovered from COVID-19. The repertoires were released in a freely available public database intended as a resource for research on the immune response to SARS-CoV-2. The samples were drawn from the first 160 participants of the ongoing ImmuneRACE study and from under 1,500 subjects provided by 6 global collaborators. A de-identified subject ID, COVID-19 status, age in years and sex were almost always included in the sample metadata. Where HLA class I and class II types were available, the types were taken from metadata supplied by the sample provider, not from assay-based typing.

One collaborating source in Seattle enrolled patients while the patients were actively infected and followed the patients over time throughout the course of disease. The collaborating institutions used their own protocols to collect whole blood in K2EDTA tubes. For TCRbeta analysis, collaborator samples were shipped as frozen whole blood, as isolated PBMCs, or as DNA extracted from either sample type. The study at large found these results: The quantity of clinical and demographic metadata differed by source and by participant and was supplied without curation.

Notes on this clone: Its antigen is not yet known. The record has no base qualities; no much larger clone is one base away.

TCRbeta CDR3 regions were amplified from genomic DNA using the immunoSEQ Assay, a bias-controlled multiplex PCR. Concerning the study's data processing: The number of nucleated cells in each sample was estimated from the amplification of reference gene primers within the assay. To quantify the absolute abundance of each unique TCRbeta CDR3 rearrangement, sequence reads were collapsed and filtered. Productive Simpson clonality was computed per sample as the square root of Simpson's diversity index over productive rearrangements. What TCRdb holds here is the immuneACCESS table cut down to in-frame rearrangements. Part of the clones is not present; checked against another copy, under half of the missing clones reflect an unresolved V gene, and the others are unexplained. The V and J calls and clone size were taken over from that table, and D and trimming were inferred from the DNA. The sample table records about 250,000 clones; roughly 88% of these occur just once. 5.5% to 6.5% of the sample comes from the top ten.

The CDR3, cysteine through phenylalanine, is 15 amino acids long. Only the CDR3 DNA stays, 45 bases, in frame from base 1. CDR1 is given as SGHVS and CDR2 as FQNEAQ, both from the germline V gene. V was cut back by 5 bases and J by 7 bases, leaving a gap of 17 bases between them. The sequenced sample was peripheral blood. The sequence derives from a woman older than 75 with COVID-19, enrolled during active disease. The chain joins TRBV7-8 to TRBJ2-2, and the D gene may be TRBD1, 6 bases matching. The CDR3 in this case is CASSPSAQGNGELFF. DNA sequence: TGTGCCAGCAGCCCATCGGCACAGGGTAACGGGGAGCTGTTTTTT.